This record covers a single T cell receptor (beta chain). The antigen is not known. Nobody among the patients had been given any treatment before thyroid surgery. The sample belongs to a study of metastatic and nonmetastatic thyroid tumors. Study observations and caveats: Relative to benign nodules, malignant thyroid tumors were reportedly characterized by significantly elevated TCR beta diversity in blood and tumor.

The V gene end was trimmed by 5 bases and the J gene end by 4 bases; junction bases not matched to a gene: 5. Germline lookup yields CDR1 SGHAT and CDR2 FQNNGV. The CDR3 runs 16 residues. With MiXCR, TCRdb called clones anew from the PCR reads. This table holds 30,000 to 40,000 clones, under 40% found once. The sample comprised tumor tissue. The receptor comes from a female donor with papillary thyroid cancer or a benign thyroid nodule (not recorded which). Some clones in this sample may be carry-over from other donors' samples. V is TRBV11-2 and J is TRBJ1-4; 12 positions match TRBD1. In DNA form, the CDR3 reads TGTGCCAGCAGCATGGGACAGGGGGCGGGTAATGAAAAACTGTTTTTT. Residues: CASSMGQGAGNEKLFF.